This T cell receptor (beta chain) was identified in a study of graft-versus-host responses after intestinal transplantation. As for the study in general: Multivisceral, liver-intestinal, or isolated intestinal transplants were given to recipients. Anti-thymocyte globulin induction was given to all recipients, followed by tacrolimus and steroids for two to four years. General study results and limits: Association was observed between peak circulating GvH clone levels and early post-transplant HvG declines. Across patients carrying graft-donor T cell macrochimerism, allografts held high graft-versus-host to host-versus-graft clonal ratios.

Some clones are missing from TCRdb's copy, which holds only in-frame ones; the method was immunoSEQ multiplex PCR. Of about 94,000 clones listed, roughly nine tenths were seen once; the top ten hold 0.4% to 0.5%. The CDR3 has 16 amino acids. Germline loops: CDR1 SEHNR, CDR2 FQNEAQ (reference sequence). V lost 1 base, J lost 4 bases, and 14 bases lay in between. As to this clone: Its specificity is unknown.

The TCR originated in a human donor who received an intestinal transplant. This sample comprised unstimulated CD8+ T cells sorted from spleen or lymph node cells, obtained before intestinal transplant. This chain links TRBV7-9 with TRBJ1-5; D gene uncertain. In nucleotides, the CDR3 is TGTGCCAGCAGCTTAGAATCAGCGGGTACGAATCAGCCCCAGCATTTT. Protein product: CASSLESAGTNQPQHF.